This T cell receptor (beta chain) is from a study of identical twins. The germline V gene has CDR1 MNHNS and CDR2 SASEGT. The CDR3 sequence is 14 residues long. V lost 5 bases to trimming and J lost 0 bases, with 10 bases between them. This clonotype was recorded at least ten times. One entry per CDR3 protein, called by TCRdb with MiXCR from the 5' RACE reads. The table includes around 1.7 million distinct CDR3 sequences, around 33% detected once. This receptor was identified in a newborn girl in good health. Input material: cord blood. This chain links TRBV6-1 with TRBJ1-1, with D possibly matching TRBD1 (5 bases). CDR3 nucleotide sequence: TGTGCCAGCAGTACCGGGACGGTGAACACTGAAGCTTTCTTT. Protein: CASSTGTVNTEAFF.